The clone carrying this TCR beta chain was counted between two and nine times. One entry per CDR3 protein results from TCRdb running MiXCR on the 5' RACE reads. This table has some 45,000 distinct CDR3 sequences, roughly 30% appearing once. Sequencing used naive CD4+ T cells sorted from blood. Subset given: naive CD4+ T cells, CD4+CD45RA+CD25-. This receptor was obtained from a female donor with breast cancer.

CDR3 sequence: CSANLGTSWNEQYF. In DNA form, the CDR3 reads TGCAGTGCTAATCTCGGGACCTCCTGGAACGAGCAGTACTTC. The chain employs TRBV20-1 and TRBJ2-7, with D perhaps assigned TRBD1 or TRBD2 (5 bases each). This CDR3 spans 14 amino acids. The germline CDR1 and CDR2 sequences are DFQATT and SNEGSKA (reference sequence). V was pared by 4 bases and J by 5 bases, with 18 bases between.